This T cell receptor beta chain is from a study of cytomegalovirus exposure and HLA in healthy donors (dated by TCRdb to about 2017). With respect to the entire study: According to an earlier analysis of several hundred of the donors, about 179 million T cells yielded some 120 million unique TCR beta sequences and about 300 Gb of sequence data. Approximately 300 gigabases of sequencing data and about 92 million unique TCR sequences made up an early release that covered roughly 670 HLA-typed donors. An earlier analysis of approximately 500 of the donors applied high-throughput TCR beta sequencing to assess whether each TCR beta V gene segment acted as functional or pseudogenic. Across around 400 genotyped donors of the cohort, an average of 235,054 unique TCR beta nucleotide sequences per donor were sequenced, and roughly 18% of those sequences were non-productive. The study used immunosequencing to profile the T cell repertoires of more than 650 subjects and linked those repertoires to cytomegalovirus serostatus. The study aimed to test whether signatures of past pathogen exposure could be identified by cataloging public T cell receptors. In a later genetic analysis, genome-wide SNP genotypes for about 55% of the roughly 700 donors were used, and that subset was treated as a discovery cohort. Rather than drawing on any new phenotypic data, the later analysis identified candidate immune exposures from TCR beta sequences and the way those sequences occurred across donors. HLA typing included class I and class II loci at four-digit resolution. In a later analysis, previously published TCR beta repertoires from 600 to 850 donors were re-analyzed and high-resolution HLA genotyping was added so that TCR occurrence patterns could be studied. Because of strong linkage in the cohort, five DR-DQ haplotypes were treated as single units for association and clustering. All discovery cohort repertoires had been generated using a single sequencing platform. Among the approximately 400 genotyped donors, roughly 80% belonged to the genetic ancestry cluster associated with self-reported Caucasian donors. Besides the first cohort of roughly 640 subjects, a separate validation cohort made up of about 120 different subjects was used. The number of donors typed differed by locus, with roughly 620-640 for A, B, C, DRB1 and DQB1, over 500 for DQA1, over 600 for DPA1, and 400 to 490 for DPB1. Alongside the repertoire data, information on donor age, sex, ethnicity and CMV serostatus was compiled. To predict cytomegalovirus infection status, the study brought together high-throughput TCR immunosequencing, statistical association of individual TCRs with disease status, and machine learning.

General study outcomes and caveats: The 87-base-pair reads could not distinguish some IMGT-functional V segments, including TRBV6-2 and TRBV6-3, so those segments were excluded. V-gene and J-gene trimming of TCR beta chains was associated with a missense DCLRE1C variant in a later genetic analysis, and the association was replicated in an independent cohort. Roughly uniform sequencing depth across donors was assumed in presence/absence analyses, although this assumption may not hold. Only TCR beta chains were sequenced in this cohort, and the absence of alpha or paired-chain data limited detectable features. Because HLA typing was unavailable for some donors at each locus, only the typed subset was used in association tests. Compared with equally common non-associated chains, HLA-associated TCR beta chains in a later analysis were more clonally expanded and had lower generation probabilities. In a later analysis, the rate of TCR association differed among HLA loci, with DRB1 alleles having the most associated TCRs and HLA-C alleles having the fewest. According to the authors, the approach could potentially be generalized to other disease states and immunological phenotypes. In the study, some 180 TCR beta chains were listed as associated with cytomegalovirus. According to a later analysis, parvovirus B19, influenza, CMV and Epstein-Barr virus appeared linked to several top co-occurrence clusters. In a later analysis, some 17,000 TCR beta sequences were associated with specific HLA alleles at a false discovery rate of 0.05. In vitro tests confirmed that a few of the cytomegalovirus-associated TCR beta chains recognize cytomegalovirus antigens. The classifier was reported to diagnose cytomegalovirus status with high specificity and sensitivity in both the original cohort and the validation cohort. Broadly in line with IMGT annotations, most TCR beta V segments showed up in productive rearrangements about 87% or about 30% of the time in an earlier analysis of 587 of the donors. According to a later genetic analysis, donors in an Asian-associated ancestry cluster had fewer N-insertions in productive TCRs than the approximately 610-donor mean. A cluster of highly shared sequence variants was judged likely to represent a technical artifact of the sequencing pipeline. The only immune exposure information available for the cohort was CMV serostatus. Most CMV-associated TCR beta chains appeared to be HLA-restricted in a later analysis, and the HLA associations seemed to be driven largely by CMV exposure. Strong co-occurrence of HLA alleles, especially DR and DQ, made assigning TCR associations to individual alleles difficult. Because counts were too low, 15 to 20 rarely observed V segments, including chromosome 9 orphons, were excluded from the earlier analysis of roughly 580 of the donors. Across donors, most TCR sequences were observed very rarely, whereas some public TCRs were present in many individuals. A further reported finding was that TCR beta sequences accurately predicted the HLA-A and HLA-B alleles for most subjects in the first cohort. Linkage disequilibrium might explain the correlated functional status among segregating V segments, but an unknown experimental factor could not be excluded.

The cohort comprised several hundred healthy bone marrow donors. At the time of sampling, all cohort members were nominally healthy, though unrecorded immune exposures were likely present. The donor was CMV seronegative and belonged to the group of more than 300 seronegative cohort members. A peripheral blood sample was collected from each donor, and TCR beta sequencing was performed on peripheral blood mononuclear cells. The Qiagen DNeasy Blood Extraction Kit was used to extract genomic DNA from the blood cell samples. As to this clone: Its antigen target is currently unknown. Nothing much larger sits one base from this clone, and base qualities are not available.

CDR3 length: 17 amino acids, cysteine to phenylalanine. Kept here is only the CDR3 DNA, which spans 51 bases and is read in frame from base 1. CDR1 SGHTA and CDR2 FQGNSA are derived from the germline V gene. Unmatched junction bases come to 10, with V trimmed by 1 base and J by 3 bases. The library was generated by the immunoSEQ multiplex PCR assay. The multiplex PCR relied on a mix of 60 forward primers for TCR Vbeta segments and 13 reverse primers for TCR Jbeta segments. A multiplex PCR assay on genomic DNA amplified the CDR3 region of rearranged TCR beta genes. On the Illumina HiSeq System, the amplified TCR beta libraries were sequenced as 87-base-pair reads. The authors' pipeline ran thus. A later analysis counted tens of millions of unique TCR beta chains across the 666 repertoires, and 9 million to 14 million of these chains were shared by at least two donors. To remove PCR and sequencing errors, raw reads were error-corrected and collapsed into unique sequences using a nearest-neighbor algorithm that merged closely related sequences. To assign V, D and J gene segments, CDR3 sequences were aligned to IMGT reference sequences. For a sequence to be retained, at least a six-nucleotide match to both a V gene segment and a J gene segment was required. A rearrangement counted as productive if the CDR3 had no stop codons and remained in frame with V and J, and every other rearrangement counted as non-productive. CDR3 was defined by IMGT convention, running from the second conserved V-encoded cysteine to the conserved J-encoded phenylalanine. In an earlier analysis of approximately 590 of the donors, sequences lacking an unambiguous match to a single V gene segment were excluded. In an earlier analysis of approximately 590 of the donors, a V segment was called functional when productive rearrangements were above 56.7%, and segregating when the standard deviation between donors exceeded 5%. A statistical classification framework was developed to diagnose cytomegalovirus status using the catalog of TCR beta chain sequences. A later analysis assigned V and J genes by comparing TCR nucleotide sequences with IMGT/GENE-DB human TR gene sequences. The TCRdist pipeline was used in a later analysis to assign CDR3 sequences and most-parsimonious VDJ recombination scenarios. In a later analysis, each TCR beta chain was defined by its CDR3 amino acid sequence together with its V-gene family, and reads lacking a unique V-gene family were excluded. To address suspected cross-contamination and a sequencing artifact, a later analysis removed under 600 highly shared, low-generation-probability nucleotide sequences. In a later analysis, a clonal expansion index was calculated for each public chain from normalized within-repertoire ranks of inferred template counts. Generation probabilities in a later analysis came from a VDJ recombination model fitted to out-of-frame rearrangements, and those results were checked against IGoR. A later analysis scored TCR-TCR, TCR-HLA and TCR-CMV co-occurrence with hypergeometric tests, applying a repertoire-size bias correction to TCR pairs. A later analysis estimated false discovery rates by permuting HLA or CMV assignments 20 times. A later analysis grouped co-occurring TCRs with DBSCAN, adding TCRdist sequence similarity when clustering within HLA-allele-positive subsets. Repertoires with fewer than 30,000 or more than 120,000 public chains were left out of co-occurrence clustering, as were several repertoires with anomalous nucleotide sharing. Here the immuneACCESS table is served through TCRdb, limited to in-frame sequences with V and J called. Missing clones are a known gap in these copies; in checked studies unresolved V genes cover under half, and the rest lacks a known reason. V and J calls and clone size follow that table, whereas D and trimming were derived from the DNA. This sample is represented by around 170,000 clones; roughly 80% of them were singletons. The top ten clonotypes cover over 2% of the sample.

Sequencing was done on a sample of PBMCs. The receptor's source is a man between 60 and 70 years old in good health and CMV-seronegative. The chain links TRBV7-2 with TRBJ2-7; 9 bases in the junction line up with TRBD2. The DNA reads as follows: TGTGCCAGCAGCTTAGGGGCTAGCGGGATGTCGCACTACGAGCAGTACTTC. The encoded protein is CASSLGASGMSHYEQYF.